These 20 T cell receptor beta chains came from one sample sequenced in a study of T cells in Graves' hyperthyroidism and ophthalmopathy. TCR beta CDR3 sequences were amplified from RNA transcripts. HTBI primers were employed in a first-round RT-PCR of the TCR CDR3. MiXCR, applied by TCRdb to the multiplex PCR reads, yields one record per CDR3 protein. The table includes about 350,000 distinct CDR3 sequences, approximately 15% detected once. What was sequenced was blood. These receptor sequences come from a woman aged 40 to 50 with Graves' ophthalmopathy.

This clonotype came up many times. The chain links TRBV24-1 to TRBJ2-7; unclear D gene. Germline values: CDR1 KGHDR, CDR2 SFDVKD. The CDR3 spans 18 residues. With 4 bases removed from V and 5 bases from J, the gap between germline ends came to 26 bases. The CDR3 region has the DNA TGTGCCACCAGTGAGTCCCTTCGCAGGATCCTCCTATCGGACGAGCAGTACTTC. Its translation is CATSESLRRILLSDEQYF.

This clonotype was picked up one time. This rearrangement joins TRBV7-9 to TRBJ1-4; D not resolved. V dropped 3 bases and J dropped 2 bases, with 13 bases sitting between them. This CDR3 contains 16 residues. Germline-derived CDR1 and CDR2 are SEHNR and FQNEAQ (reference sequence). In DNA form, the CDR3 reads TGTGCCAGCAGCTTCAAACCTATTGTCACTAATGAAAAACTGTTTTTT. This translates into CASSFKPIVTNEKLFF. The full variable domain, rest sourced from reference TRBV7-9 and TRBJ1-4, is DTGVSQNPRHKITKRGQNVTFRCDPISEHNRLYWYRQTLGQGPEFLTYFQNEAQLEKSRLLSDRFSAERPKGSFSTLEIQRTEQGDSAMYLCASSFKPIVTNEKLFFGSGTQLSVL.

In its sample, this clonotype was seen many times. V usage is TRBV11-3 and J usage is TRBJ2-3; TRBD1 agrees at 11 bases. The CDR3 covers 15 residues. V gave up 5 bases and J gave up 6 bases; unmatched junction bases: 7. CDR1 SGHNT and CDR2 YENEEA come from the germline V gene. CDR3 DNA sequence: TGTGCCAGCAGCCCACGGACAGGGGGCCGGGATACGCAGTATTTT. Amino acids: CASSPRTGGRDTQYF.

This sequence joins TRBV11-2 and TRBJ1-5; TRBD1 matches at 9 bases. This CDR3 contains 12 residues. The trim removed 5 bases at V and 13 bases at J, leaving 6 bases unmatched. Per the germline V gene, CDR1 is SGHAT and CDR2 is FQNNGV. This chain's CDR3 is CASSLGDREQHF. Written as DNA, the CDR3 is TGTGCCAGCAGCCTGGGGGACAGGGAGCAGCATTTT.

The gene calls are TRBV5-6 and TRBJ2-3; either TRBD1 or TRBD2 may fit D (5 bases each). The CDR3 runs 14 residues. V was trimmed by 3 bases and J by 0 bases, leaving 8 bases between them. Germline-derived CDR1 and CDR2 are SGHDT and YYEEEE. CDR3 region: CASSWDGSTDTQYF. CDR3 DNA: TGTGCCAGCAGCTGGGACGGTAGCACAGATACGCAGTATTTT.

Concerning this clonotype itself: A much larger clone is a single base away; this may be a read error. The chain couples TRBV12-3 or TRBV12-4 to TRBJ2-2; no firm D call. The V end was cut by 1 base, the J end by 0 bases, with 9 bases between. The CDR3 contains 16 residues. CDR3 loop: CASSLGLLPNTGELFF. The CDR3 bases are TGTGCCAGCAGTTTAGGGCTACTCCCGAACACCGGGGAGCTGTTTTTT.

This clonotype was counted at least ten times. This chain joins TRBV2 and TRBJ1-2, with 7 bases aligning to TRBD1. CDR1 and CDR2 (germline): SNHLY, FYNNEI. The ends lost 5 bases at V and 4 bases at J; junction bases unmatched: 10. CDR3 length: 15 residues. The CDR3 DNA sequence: TGTGCCAGCAGTACTGAGACAGGGTATGCCTATGGCTACACCTTC. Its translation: CASSTETGYAYGYTF.

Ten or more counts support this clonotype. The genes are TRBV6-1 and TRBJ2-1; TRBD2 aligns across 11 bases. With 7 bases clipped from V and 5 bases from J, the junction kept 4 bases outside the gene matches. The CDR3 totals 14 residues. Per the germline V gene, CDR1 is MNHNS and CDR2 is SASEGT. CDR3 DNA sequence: TGTGCCAGCACCAAGACTAGCGGGGACAATGAGCAGTTCTTC. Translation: CASTKTSGDNEQFF.

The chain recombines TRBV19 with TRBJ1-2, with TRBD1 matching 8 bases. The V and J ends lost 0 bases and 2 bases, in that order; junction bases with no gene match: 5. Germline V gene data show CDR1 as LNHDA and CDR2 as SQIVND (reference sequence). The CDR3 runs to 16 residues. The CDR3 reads CASSIERTGRNYGYTF. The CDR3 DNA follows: TGTGCCAGTAGTATAGAGAGGACAGGGCGGAACTATGGCTACACCTTC. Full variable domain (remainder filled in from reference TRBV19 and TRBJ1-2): DGGITQSPKYLFRKEGQNVTLSCEQNLNHDAMYWYRQDPGQGLRLIYYSQIVNDFQKGDIAEGYSVSREKKESFPLTVTSAQKNPTAFYLCASSIERTGRNYGYTFGSGTRLTVV.

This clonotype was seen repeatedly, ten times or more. CDR3 sequence reads: CASSISLGGRTEAFF. The CDR3 DNA reads as TGTGCCAGTAGTATCAGTTTGGGAGGGCGCACTGAAGCTTTCTTT. The chain links TRBV19 to TRBJ1-1; no clear D. V lost 3 bases and J 4 bases, leaving 15 bases between the germline ends. Germline V gene data show CDR1 as LNHDA and CDR2 as SQIVND (reference sequence). This CDR3 comprises 15 residues.

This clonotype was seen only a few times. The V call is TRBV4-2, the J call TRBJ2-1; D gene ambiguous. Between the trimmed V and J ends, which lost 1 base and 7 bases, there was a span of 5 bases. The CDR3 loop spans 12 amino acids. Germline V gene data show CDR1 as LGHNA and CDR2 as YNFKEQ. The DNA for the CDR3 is TGTGCCAGCAGCCAAGTTATGAATGAGCAGTTCTTC. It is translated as CASSQVMNEQFF.

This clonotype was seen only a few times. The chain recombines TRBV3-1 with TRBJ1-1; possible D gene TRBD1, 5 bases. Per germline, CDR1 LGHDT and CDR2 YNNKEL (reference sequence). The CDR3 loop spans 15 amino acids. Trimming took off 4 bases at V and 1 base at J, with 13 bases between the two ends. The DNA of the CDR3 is TGTGCCAGCAGCCGAGGGGAGTACGGGAACACTGAAGCTTTCTTT. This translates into CASSRGEYGNTEAFF.

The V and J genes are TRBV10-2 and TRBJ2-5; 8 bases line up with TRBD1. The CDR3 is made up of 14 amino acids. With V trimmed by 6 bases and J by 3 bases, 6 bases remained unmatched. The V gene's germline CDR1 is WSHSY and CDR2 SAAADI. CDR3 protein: CASSRTGREETQYF. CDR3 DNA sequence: TGCGCCAGCAGCCGGACAGGGCGAGAAGAGACCCAGTACTTC.

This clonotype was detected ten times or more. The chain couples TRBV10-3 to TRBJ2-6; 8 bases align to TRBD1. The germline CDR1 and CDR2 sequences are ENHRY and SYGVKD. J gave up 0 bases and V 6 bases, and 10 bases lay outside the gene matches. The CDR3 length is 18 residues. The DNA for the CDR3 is TGTGCCATCAGGGACAGGGACTCTAAGGGCTCTGGGGCCAACGTCCTGACTTTC. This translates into CAIRDRDSKGSGANVLTF.

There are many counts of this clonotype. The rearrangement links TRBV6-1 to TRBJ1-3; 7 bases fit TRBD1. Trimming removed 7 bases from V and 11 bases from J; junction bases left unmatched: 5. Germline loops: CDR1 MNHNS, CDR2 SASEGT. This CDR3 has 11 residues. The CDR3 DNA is TGTGCCAGCACTAACAGGGGTGCCATATATTTT. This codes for CASTNRGAIYF.

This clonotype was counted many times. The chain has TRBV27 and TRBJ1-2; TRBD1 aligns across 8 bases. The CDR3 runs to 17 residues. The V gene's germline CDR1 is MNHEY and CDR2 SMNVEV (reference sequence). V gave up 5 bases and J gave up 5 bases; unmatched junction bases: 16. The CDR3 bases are TGTGCCAGCAGTCACCGGACAGGGATCGATTTAGGGTATGGCTACACCTTC. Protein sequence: CASSHRTGIDLGYGYTF.

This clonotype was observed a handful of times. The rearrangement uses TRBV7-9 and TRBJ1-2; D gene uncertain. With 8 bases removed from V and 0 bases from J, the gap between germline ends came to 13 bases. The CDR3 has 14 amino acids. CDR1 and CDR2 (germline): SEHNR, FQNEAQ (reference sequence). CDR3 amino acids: CASVRGSSNYGYTF. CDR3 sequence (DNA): TGTGCCAGCGTAAGAGGGAGCTCTAACTATGGCTACACCTTC. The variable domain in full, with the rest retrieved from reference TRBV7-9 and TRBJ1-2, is DTGVSQNPRHKITKRGQNVTFRCDPISEHNRLYWYRQTLGQGPEFLTYFQNEAQLEKSRLLSDRFSAERPKGSFSTLEIQRTEQGDSAMYLCASVRGSSNYGYTFGSGTRLTVV.

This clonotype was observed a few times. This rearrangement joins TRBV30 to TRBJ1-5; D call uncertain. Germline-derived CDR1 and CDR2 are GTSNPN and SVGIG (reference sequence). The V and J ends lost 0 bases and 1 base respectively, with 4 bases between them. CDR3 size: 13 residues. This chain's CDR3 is CAWSVRSNQPQHF. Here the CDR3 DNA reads TGTGCCTGGAGTGTTAGGAGCAATCAGCCCCAGCATTTT.

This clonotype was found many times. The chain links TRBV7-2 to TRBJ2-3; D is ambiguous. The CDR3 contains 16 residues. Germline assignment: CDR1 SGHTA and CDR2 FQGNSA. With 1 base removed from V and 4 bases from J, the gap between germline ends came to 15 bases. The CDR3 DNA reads TGTGCCAGCAGCTTAGTTGTCGGAAAGGTCTCAGATACGCAGTATTTT. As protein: CASSLVVGKVSDTQYF.

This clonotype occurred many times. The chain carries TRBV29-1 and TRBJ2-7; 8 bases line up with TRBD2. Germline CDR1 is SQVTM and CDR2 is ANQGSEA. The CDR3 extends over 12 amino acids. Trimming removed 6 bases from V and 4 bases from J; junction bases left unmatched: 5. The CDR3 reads CSVPGLGYEQYF. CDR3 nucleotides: TGCAGCGTCCCGGGACTAGGTTACGAGCAGTACTTC.